A single sample is the source of the 30 T cell receptor beta chains below, sequenced in a study of T cell repertoires in aging, cancer and after chemotherapy. A mixed TRB-A/B primer pool amplified rearranged TRB by multiplex touch-down PCR. TCRdb reprocessed the multiplex PCR reads via MiXCR and lists one record per CDR3 protein. The sample consists of about 5,000 distinct CDR3 sequences, approximately 33% of them appearing once. Peripheral blood genomic DNA, not sorted cells or RNA, was the template. Sequences were obtained from blood. Receptors were obtained from a human donor with a blood cancer.

The V call is TRBV20-1, the J call TRBJ2-3; D ambiguous. Germline V gene sequence: CDR1 DFQATT, CDR2 SNEGSKA (reference sequence). The CDR3 totals 14 residues. Trimming left V 0 bases short and J 0 bases short, with 7 bases between. CDR3 bases: TGCAGTGCTAGAGATATGTCAAGCACAGATACGCAGTATTTT. Encoded protein: CSARDMSSTDTQYF.

The chain uses TRBV6-5 and TRBJ1-1, with D tentatively TRBD1 (6 bases). The germline V gene has CDR1 MNHEY and CDR2 SVGAGI. This CDR3 region has 16 residues. Trimming stripped 0 bases from V and 5 bases from J, with 16 bases between. CDR3 sequence (DNA): TGTGCCAGCAGTTACTCGATAGGGGGGACGGGGACTGAAGCTTTCTTT. As protein: CASSYSIGGTGTEAFF.

This clonotype was picked up a small number of times. The chain uses TRBV18 and TRBJ2-3, with D perhaps TRBD1 or TRBD2 (5 bases each). Germline-derived CDR1 and CDR2 are KGHSH and LQKENI. This CDR3 is built from 14 residues. V was clipped by 3 bases and J by 0 bases, with 7 bases between them. For the CDR3, the DNA is TGTGCCAGCTCACCGGGACGCAGCACAGATACGCAGTATTTT. Encoded protein: CASSPGRSTDTQYF. Drawing the rest from reference TRBV18 and TRBJ2-3, the complete variable domain is NAGVMQNPRHLVRRRGQEARLRCSPMKGHSHVYWYRQLPEEGLKFMVYLQKENIIDESGMPKERFSAEFPKEGPSILRIQQVVRGDSAAYFCASSPGRSTDTQYFGPGTRLTVL.

The rearrangement uses TRBV20-1 and TRBJ2-2; D gene ambiguous. Germline assignment: CDR1 DFQATT and CDR2 SNEGSKA (reference sequence). V lost 1 base and J 8 bases, leaving 11 bases between the germline ends. The CDR3 has 13 amino acids. CDR3 amino acids: CSARGAASGELFF. CDR3 coding DNA: TGCAGTGCTAGAGGCGCGGCATCTGGGGAGCTGTTTTTT.

The chain recombines TRBV12-3 or TRBV12-4 with TRBJ2-7, with D possibly matching TRBD1 (5 bases). CDR3 length: 13 amino acids. Trimming pared 5 bases from V and 3 bases from J, leaving 11 bases between. CDR3 bases: TGTGCCAGCAGTCCAGGGAAGATCTACGAGCAGTACTTC. As protein: CASSPGKIYEQYF.

A few counts support this clonotype. The genes are TRBV15 and TRBJ2-7, with unresolved D. V lost 0 bases and J lost 4, with 7 bases in between. The CDR3 loop spans 13 amino acids. CDR1 and CDR2 from the germline V gene are LNHNV and YYDKDF (reference sequence). This CDR3 is CATSRDIAYEQYF. In DNA, the CDR3 is TGTGCCACCAGCAGAGATATTGCGTACGAGCAGTACTTC.

This clonotype has only a few counts. The V gene is TRBV15, the J gene TRBJ1-1; possibly TRBD1 for D (5 bases). The CDR3 has 16 residues. Germline lookup yields CDR1 LNHNV and CDR2 YYDKDF (reference sequence). Between the trimmed V and J ends, which lost 2 bases and 7 bases, there was a span of 20 bases. The CDR3 is CATSRSPISPGREAFF. In DNA, the CDR3 is TGTGCCACCAGCAGATCACCTATATCACCGGGACGTGAAGCTTTCTTT.

This sequence joins TRBV11-2 and TRBJ2-7; D is perhaps TRBD1 or TRBD2 (5 bases each). Germline-derived CDR1 and CDR2 are SGHAT and FQNNGV. Trimming removed 5 bases from V and 3 bases from J, with 20 bases in between. The CDR3 covers 16 residues. CDR3 residues: CASSRFGTSDYYEQYF. CDR3 nucleotides: TGTGCCAGCAGCCGGTTCGGGACGTCCGACTACTACGAGCAGTACTTC.

This clonotype was detected only once. This chain connects TRBV7-9 to TRBJ2-7; tentatively, D is TRBD1 (6 bases). CDR1 SEHNR and CDR2 FQNEAQ come from the germline V gene (reference sequence). There are 16 residues in the CDR3. Trimming stripped 5 bases from V and 0 bases from J, with 17 bases between. The CDR3, as DNA: TGTGCCAGCAGCCAAGCACAGGGTACCCTCTCCTACGAGCAGTACTTC. Translated: CASSQAQGTLSYEQYF.

A few counts support this clonotype. The chain's CDR3 is CASSFRGTQAGANVLTF. The CDR3 nucleotides read TGTGCCAGCAGTTTTAGGGGAACCCAGGCCGGGGCCAACGTCCTGACTTTC. The genes are TRBV27 and TRBJ2-6; D is possibly TRBD1 (5 bases). The CDR3 consists of 17 residues. Trimming cost V 3 bases and J 4 bases, with 16 bases left between them. The germline V gene has CDR1 MNHEY and CDR2 SMNVEV (reference sequence).

This clonotype was counted a few times. The rearrangement joins TRBV5-6 to TRBJ1-2; 9 nucleotides align to TRBD1. The CDR3 runs to 14 residues. The V and J ends lost 3 bases and 6 bases, in that order; junction bases with no gene match: 6. Germline CDR1 is SGHDT and CDR2 is YYEEEE. This CDR3 reads CASSSAGQGDGYTF. The CDR3 bases are TGTGCCAGCAGCTCGGCGGGACAGGGTGATGGCTACACCTTC.

This clonotype was recorded a few times. The chain employs TRBV5-5 and TRBJ1-2; TRBD1 matches 9 bases. The J segment lost 0 bases and the V segment lost 3 bases, leaving 12 bases of the junction unmatched. This CDR3 region has 18 residues. Germline V gene data show CDR1 as SGHKS and CDR2 as YYEKEE (reference sequence). CDR3 residues: CASSSEDRGLLTNYGYTF. The CDR3 bases are TGTGCCAGCAGCTCTGAGGACAGGGGTTTGCTGACTAACTATGGCTACACCTTC.

This clonotype ranks as medium-sized (0.01 to 0.1%). The chain joins TRBV27 to TRBJ1-3; D not certain. CDR1 is MNHEY, CDR2 SMNVEV, per germline (reference sequence). V was shortened by 5 bases and J by 4 bases, with 18 bases between the two germline ends. The CDR3 contains 16 residues. DNA of the CDR3: TGTGCCAGCAGTCCATGGACGCGGTCTGGGGGAAACACCATATATTTT. As protein: CASSPWTRSGGNTIYF.

This clonotype occurred a few times. The chain recombines TRBV6-2 or TRBV6-3 with TRBJ1-3; D is unclear. With 6 bases removed from V and 7 bases from J, the gap between germline ends came to 16 bases. The CDR3 sequence is 14 residues long. Germline CDR1 reads MNHEY; CDR2 reads SVGEGT. In DNA, the CDR3 is TGTGCCAGCAGCTTCCGGACGGTTAATAACACCATATATTTT. This gives the protein CASSFRTVNNTIYF.

In its sample, this clonotype was seen once. The chain has TRBV28 and TRBJ2-1; D call uncertain. The CDR3 covers 14 residues. V dropped 2 bases and J dropped 6 bases, with 11 bases sitting between them. Per the germline V gene, CDR1 is MDHEN and CDR2 is SYDVKM. The DNA of the CDR3 is TGTGCCAGCAGTTTAGGATATCCCGGCAATGAGCAGTTCTTC. Translated: CASSLGYPGNEQFF.

This clonotype is labeled medium-sized. The rearrangement links TRBV6-5 to TRBJ1-4; tentatively, D is TRBD1 (5 bases). Germline-derived CDR1 and CDR2 are MNHEY and SVGAGI. The CDR3 has 14 residues. The V end lost 2 bases, the J end lost 5 bases, and 9 bases lay between the germline ends. CDR3 bases: TGTGCCAGCAGTTACCGTGGGGGGAATGAAAAACTGTTTTTT. Protein product: CASSYRGGNEKLFF.

This clonotype was picked up a small number of times. Mismatch with germline at one junction end may stem from a read error. V is TRBV10-3 and J is TRBJ2-7; D is tentatively TRBD1 or TRBD2 (7 bases each). The V gene's germline CDR1 is ENHRY and CDR2 SYGVKD. The CDR3 runs 12 residues. CDR3 region: CASRGGLDEQYF. The CDR3 region has the DNA TGCGCCAGCAGGGGGGGGTTGGACGAGCAGTACTTC.

In nucleotides, the CDR3 is TGCAGTGCACATCGACAGGGGGGCACCTACGAGCAGTACTTC. Translation: CSAHRQGGTYEQYF. The chain combines TRBV20-1 with TRBJ2-7; 9 bases fit TRBD1. From germline, CDR1 is DFQATT and CDR2 SNEGSKA (reference sequence). CDR3 length equals 14 residues. V was pared by 6 bases and J by 2 bases, with 8 bases of the junction left unmatched.

This clonotype has only a few counts. The rearrangement links TRBV6-4 to TRBJ2-3; 8 nucleotides align to TRBD2. Trimming took 5 bases from V and 5 from J; bases not matched to a gene: 9. Per the germline V gene, CDR1 is MRHNA and CDR2 is SNTAGT. The CDR3 covers 15 residues. The CDR3 DNA follows: TGTGCCAGCAGTCTCAGCGGGGGCCGGGGAGATACGCAGTATTTT. This codes for CASSLSGGRGDTQYF.

Of note for this clonotype: One end of the junction does not line up with germline, which may come from a read error. This sequence joins TRBV12-3 or TRBV12-4 and TRBJ2-5; TRBD2 matches 11 bases. This CDR3 has 16 amino acids. Written as DNA, the CDR3 is TGTGCCAGTAGTTTGGTCCTAGCGGGGGGCGGGGAGACCCAGTACTTC. Amino acids: CASSLVLAGGGETQYF.

The chain recombines TRBV12-3 or TRBV12-4 with TRBJ1-2, with 12 positions matching TRBD1. V was clipped by 5 bases and J by 6 bases; unmatched bases: 7. The CDR3 covers 15 residues. CDR3 residues: CASSPWDRGRNGYTF. CDR3 bases: TGTGCCAGCAGTCCCTGGGACAGGGGGCGGAATGGCTACACCTTC.

The chain carries TRBV19 and TRBJ1-3; perhaps TRBD1 as D (5 bases). The CDR3 consists of 14 residues. Looked up from germline, CDR1 is LNHDA and CDR2 is SQIVND (reference sequence). Trimming took 5 bases from V and 7 from J, leaving 15 bases between them. The CDR3 nucleotides read TGTGCCAGTAGTCCCACAGGTGGTCGGAACACCATATATTTT. Its translation is CASSPTGGRNTIYF. The whole variable domain, remainder taken from reference TRBV19 and TRBJ1-3, is DGGITQSPKYLFRKEGQNVTLSCEQNLNHDAMYWYRQDPGQGLRLIYYSQIVNDFQKGDIAEGYSVSREKKESFPLTVTSAQKNPTAFYLCASSPTGGRNTIYFGEGSWLTVV.

In its sample, this clonotype is medium-sized. The chain recombines TRBV6-5 with TRBJ2-7; possibly TRBD1 for D (6 bases). Germline lookup yields CDR1 MNHEY and CDR2 SVGAGI. The V and J ends lost 2 bases and 2 bases respectively, with 16 bases between them. The CDR3 is made up of 16 amino acids. The CDR3 DNA sequence: TGTGCCAGCAGTTACGGTGGGGGCAGGGGACCCTACGAGCAGTACTTC. Protein sequence: CASSYGGGRGPYEQYF.

J is TRBJ2-5 and V is TRBV20-1; 10 nucleotides agree with TRBD2. The trim removed 3 bases at V and 2 bases at J, leaving 6 bases unmatched. This CDR3 has 15 residues. CDR1 and CDR2 from the germline V gene are DFQATT and SNEGSKA (reference sequence). The CDR3 region has the DNA TGCAGTGCTAGCCTTGGACTAGCGGCACAAGAGACCCAGTACTTC. Translating it yields CSASLGLAAQETQYF.

V and J are TRBV12-3 or TRBV12-4 and TRBJ1-2, with 9 nucleotides matching TRBD1. Unmatched junction bases numbered 6, after V lost 1 base and J lost 6 bases. This CDR3 is 15 amino acids long. CDR3: CASSLVVTGGNGYTF. The CDR3 bases are TGTGCCAGCAGTTTAGTTGTAACAGGGGGCAATGGCTACACCTTC.

The chain joins TRBV27 to TRBJ1-1; D is possibly TRBD1 (6 bases). V was cut by 5 bases and J by 2 bases, with 15 bases left in between. Germline loops: CDR1 MNHEY, CDR2 SMNVEV (reference sequence). The CDR3 consists of 15 residues. DNA of the CDR3: TGTGCCAGCAGTCTCGCCCCGACAGGAAACACTGAAGCTTTCTTT. Its translation: CASSLAPTGNTEAFF.

In this sample, this clonotype turned up a few times. The V gene is TRBV7-6, the J gene TRBJ2-3; D is possibly TRBD2 (5 bases). This CDR3 is built from 12 residues. Trimming pared 2 bases from V and 6 bases from J, leaving 6 bases between. The germline V gene encodes CDR1 SGHVS and CDR2 FNYEAQ. CDR3 DNA: TGTGCCAGCAGCTTACTAGCCGATACGCAGTATTTT. Its protein product is CASSLLADTQYF.

This clonotype is large. As DNA, the CDR3 is TGTGCCAGCAGCATCAGTTCCTACGAGCAGTACTTC. Translating it yields CASSISSYEQYF. The chain combines TRBV6-2 or TRBV6-3 with TRBJ2-7; D not certain. The length of the CDR3 is 12 residues. Trimming took off 6 bases at V and 1 base at J, with 7 bases between the two ends. Germline V CDR1 and CDR2: MNHEY, SVGEGT.

The gene calls are TRBV27 and TRBJ1-3, with 8 bases lining up with TRBD1. J lost 1 base, V lost 5 bases, and 4 bases had no gene match. The CDR3 runs to 15 residues. The germline gives CDR1 MNHEY, CDR2 SMNVEV (reference sequence). CDR3 DNA: TGTGCCAGCAGTATCGGGACAGGTTCTGGAAACACCATATATTTT. It is translated as CASSIGTGSGNTIYF.

This clonotype has just a few counts. The chain recombines TRBV6-5 with TRBJ1-1; D is unclear. The V and J ends lost 6 bases and 4 bases respectively, with 12 bases between them. Per the germline V gene, CDR1 is MNHEY and CDR2 is SVGAGI. The CDR3 runs 13 residues. CDR3 sequence (DNA): TGTGCCAGCAGAACTGAATTGGGCACTGAAGCTTTCTTT. As protein: CASRTELGTEAFF.